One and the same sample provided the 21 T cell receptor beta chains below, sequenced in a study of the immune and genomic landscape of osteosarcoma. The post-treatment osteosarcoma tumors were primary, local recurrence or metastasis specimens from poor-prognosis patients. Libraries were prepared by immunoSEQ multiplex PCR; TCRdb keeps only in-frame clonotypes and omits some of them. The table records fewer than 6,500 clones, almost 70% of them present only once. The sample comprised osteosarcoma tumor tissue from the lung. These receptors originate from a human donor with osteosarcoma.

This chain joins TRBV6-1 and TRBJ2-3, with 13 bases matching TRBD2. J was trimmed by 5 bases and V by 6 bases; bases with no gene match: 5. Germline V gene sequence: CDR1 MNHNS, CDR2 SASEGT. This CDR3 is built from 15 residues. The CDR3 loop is CASRPLAGGRDTQYF. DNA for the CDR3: TGTGCCAGCAGGCCACTAGCGGGGGGGAGAGATACGCAGTATTTT.

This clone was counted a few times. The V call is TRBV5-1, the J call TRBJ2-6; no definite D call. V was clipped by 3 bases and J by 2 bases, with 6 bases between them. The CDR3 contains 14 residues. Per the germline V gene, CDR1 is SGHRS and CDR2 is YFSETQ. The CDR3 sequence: CASSSSPGANVLTF. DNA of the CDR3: TGCGCCAGCAGCTCCTCCCCTGGGGCCAACGTCCTGACTTTC.

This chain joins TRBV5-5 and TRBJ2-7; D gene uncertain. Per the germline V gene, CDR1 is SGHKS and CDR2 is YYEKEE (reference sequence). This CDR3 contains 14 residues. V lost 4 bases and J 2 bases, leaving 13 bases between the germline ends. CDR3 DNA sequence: TGTGCCAGCAGCGAACGACACGATACCTACGAGCAGTACTTC. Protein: CASSERHDTYEQYF.

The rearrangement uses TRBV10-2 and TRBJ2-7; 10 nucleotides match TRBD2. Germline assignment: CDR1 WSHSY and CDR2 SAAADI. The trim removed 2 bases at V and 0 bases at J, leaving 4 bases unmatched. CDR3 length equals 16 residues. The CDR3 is CASSEGGTSVSYEQYF. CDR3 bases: TGCGCCAGCAGTGAGGGTGGGACTAGCGTCTCCTACGAGCAGTACTTC.

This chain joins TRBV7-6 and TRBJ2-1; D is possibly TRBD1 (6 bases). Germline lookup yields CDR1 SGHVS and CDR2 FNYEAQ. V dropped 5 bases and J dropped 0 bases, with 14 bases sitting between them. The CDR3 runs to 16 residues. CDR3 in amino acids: CASSISTGYSYNEQFF. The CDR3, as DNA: TGTGCCAGCAGCATTTCGACAGGCTACTCCTACAATGAGCAGTTCTTC. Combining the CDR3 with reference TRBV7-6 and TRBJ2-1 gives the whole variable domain GAGVSQSPRYKVTKRGQDVALRCDPISGHVSLYWYRQALGQGPEFLTYFNYEAQQDKSGLPNDRFSAERPEGSISTLTIQRTEQRDSAMYRCASSISTGYSYNEQFFGPGTRLTVL.

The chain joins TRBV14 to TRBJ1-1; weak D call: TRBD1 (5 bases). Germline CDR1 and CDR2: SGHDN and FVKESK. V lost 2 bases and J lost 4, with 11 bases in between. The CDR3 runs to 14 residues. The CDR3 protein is CASSQTRRGTEAFF. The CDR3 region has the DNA TGTGCCAGCAGCCAAACACGGAGGGGCACTGAAGCTTTCTTT.

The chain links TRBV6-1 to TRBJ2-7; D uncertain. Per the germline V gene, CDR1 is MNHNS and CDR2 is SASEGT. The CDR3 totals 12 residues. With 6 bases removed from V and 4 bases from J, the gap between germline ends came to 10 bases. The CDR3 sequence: CASSHASYEQYF. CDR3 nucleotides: TGTGCCAGCAGCCACGCATCATACGAGCAGTACTTC.

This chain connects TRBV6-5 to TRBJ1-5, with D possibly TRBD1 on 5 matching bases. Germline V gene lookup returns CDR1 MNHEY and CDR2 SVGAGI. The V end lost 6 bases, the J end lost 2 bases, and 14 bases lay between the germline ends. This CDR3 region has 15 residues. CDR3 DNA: TGTGCCAGCAGACGTTCAGGGTTGGGCAATCAGCCCCAGCATTTT. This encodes CASRRSGLGNQPQHF.

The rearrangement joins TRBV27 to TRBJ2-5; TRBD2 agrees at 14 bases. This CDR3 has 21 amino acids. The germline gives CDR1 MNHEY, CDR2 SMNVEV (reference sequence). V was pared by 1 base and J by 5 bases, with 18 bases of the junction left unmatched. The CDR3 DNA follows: TGTGCCAGCAGTTTATGGGCCTGGGGGACTAGCGGGGGAGGAGGATTGGAGACCCAGTACTTC. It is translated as CASSLWAWGTSGGGGLETQYF.

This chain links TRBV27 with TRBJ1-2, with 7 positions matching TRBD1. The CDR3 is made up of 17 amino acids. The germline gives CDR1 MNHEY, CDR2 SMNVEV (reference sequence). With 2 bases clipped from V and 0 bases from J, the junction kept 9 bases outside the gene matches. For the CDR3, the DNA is TGTGCCAGCAGTTTAAGGCAGGGGGGCTTTCCTAACTATGGCTACACCTTC. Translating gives CASSLRQGGFPNYGYTF.

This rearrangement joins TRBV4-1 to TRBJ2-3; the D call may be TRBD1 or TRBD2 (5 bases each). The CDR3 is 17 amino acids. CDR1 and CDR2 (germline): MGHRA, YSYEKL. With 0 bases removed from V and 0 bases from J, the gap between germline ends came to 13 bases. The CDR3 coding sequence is TGCGCCAGCAGCCAAGATCGGGGCGGAACTAGCACAGATACGCAGTATTTT. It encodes CASSQDRGGTSTDTQYF.

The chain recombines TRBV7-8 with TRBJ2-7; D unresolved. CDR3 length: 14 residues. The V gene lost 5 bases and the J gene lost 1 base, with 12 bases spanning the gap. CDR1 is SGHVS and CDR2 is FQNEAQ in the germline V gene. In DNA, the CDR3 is TGTGCCAGCAGCAAGGAACTCCTATCCTACGAGCAGTACTTC. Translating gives CASSKELLSYEQYF.

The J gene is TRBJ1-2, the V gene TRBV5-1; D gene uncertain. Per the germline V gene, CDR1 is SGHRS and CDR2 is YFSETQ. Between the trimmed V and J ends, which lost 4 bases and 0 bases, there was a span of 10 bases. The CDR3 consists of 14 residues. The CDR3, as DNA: TGCGCCAGCAGCCGGGAAAATCCTAACTATGGCTACACCTTC. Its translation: CASSRENPNYGYTF. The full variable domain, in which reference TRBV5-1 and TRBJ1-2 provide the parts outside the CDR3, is KAGVTQTPRYLIKTRGQQVTLSCSPISGHRSVSWYQQTPGQGLQFLFEYFSETQRNKGNFPGRFSGRQFSNSRSEMNVSTLELGDSALYLCASSRENPNYGYTFGSGTRLTVV.

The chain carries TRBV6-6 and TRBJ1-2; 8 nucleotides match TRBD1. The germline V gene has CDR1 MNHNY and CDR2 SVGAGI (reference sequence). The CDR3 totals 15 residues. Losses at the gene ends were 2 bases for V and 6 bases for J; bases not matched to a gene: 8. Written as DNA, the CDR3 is TGTGCCAGCAGTTACGGACAGGGAGGCGATCATGGCTACACCTTC. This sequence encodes CASSYGQGGDHGYTF.

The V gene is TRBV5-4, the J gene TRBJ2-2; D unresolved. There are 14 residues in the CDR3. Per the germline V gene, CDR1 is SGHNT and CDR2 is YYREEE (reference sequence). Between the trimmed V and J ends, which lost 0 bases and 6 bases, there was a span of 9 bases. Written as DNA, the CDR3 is TGTGCCAGCAGCTTGGCCAGGACGGCCGGGGAGCTGTTTTTT. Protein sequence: CASSLARTAGELFF.

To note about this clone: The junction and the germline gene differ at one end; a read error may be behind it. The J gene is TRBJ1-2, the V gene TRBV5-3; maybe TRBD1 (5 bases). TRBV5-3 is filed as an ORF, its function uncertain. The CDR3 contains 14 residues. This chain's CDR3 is CASSLGGANYGYTF. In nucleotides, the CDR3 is TGTGCCAGCAGCTTGGGGGGAGCTAACTATGGCTACACCTTC.

The CDR3 spells CASSRDSWQFF. CDR3 coding DNA: TGTGCCAGCAGCCGGGACAGTTGGCAGTTCTTC. The chain joins TRBV7-9 to TRBJ2-1; 7 bases align to TRBD1. Germline loops: CDR1 SEHNR, CDR2 FQNEAQ (reference sequence). The CDR3 sequence is 11 residues long. Unmatched junction bases numbered 4, after V lost 5 bases and J lost 12 bases.

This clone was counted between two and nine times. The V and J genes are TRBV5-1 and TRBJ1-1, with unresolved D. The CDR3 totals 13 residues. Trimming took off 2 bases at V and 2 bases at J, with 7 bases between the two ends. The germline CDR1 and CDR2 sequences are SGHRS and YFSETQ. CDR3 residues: CASSLKPNTEAFF. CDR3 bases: TGCGCCAGCAGCTTAAAACCAAACACTGAAGCTTTCTTT.

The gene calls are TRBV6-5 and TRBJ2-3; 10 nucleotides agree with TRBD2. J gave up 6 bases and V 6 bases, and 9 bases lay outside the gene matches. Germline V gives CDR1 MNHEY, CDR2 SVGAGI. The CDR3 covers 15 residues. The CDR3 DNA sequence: TGTGCCAGCAGCCGCCAGCGGGGGGGCTATGATACGCAGTATTTT. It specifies CASSRQRGGYDTQYF.

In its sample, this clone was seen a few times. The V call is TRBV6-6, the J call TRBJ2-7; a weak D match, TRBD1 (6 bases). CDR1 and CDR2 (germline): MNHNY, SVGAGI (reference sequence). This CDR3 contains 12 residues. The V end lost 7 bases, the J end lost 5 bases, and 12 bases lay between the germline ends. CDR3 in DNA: TGTGCCAGCAACTTACAGGGCCACGAGCAGTACTTC. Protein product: CASNLQGHEQYF.

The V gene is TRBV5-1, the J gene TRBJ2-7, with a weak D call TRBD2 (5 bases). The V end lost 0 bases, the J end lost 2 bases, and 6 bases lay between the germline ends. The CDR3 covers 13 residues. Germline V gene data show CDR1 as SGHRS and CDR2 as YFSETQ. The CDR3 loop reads CASSLDGTYEQYF. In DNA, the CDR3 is TGCGCCAGCAGCTTGGACGGGACCTACGAGCAGTACTTC.